Presented here are 8 T cell receptor beta chains from one specimen sequenced in a study of post-analysis software for immune sequencing data. Presence of unique molecular identifiers characterized the TCR beta cDNA libraries. TCRdb fed the PCR reads into MiXCR, producing one record per CDR3 protein. This sample has about 200,000 distinct CDR3 sequences, with around 30% found just once. Study-wide points: In patients, about 5 TRBV segments were more frequent than in controls, with TRBV5-6, TRBV5-1 and TRBV20-1 among them.

No antigens are known for them. Sequencing was done on a sample of blood. Source of these receptors: a girl under 18 with multiple sclerosis.

The chain links TRBV7-2 to TRBJ2-3, with D perhaps TRBD1 or TRBD2 (6 bases each). This CDR3 has 14 amino acids. From germline, CDR1 is SGHTA and CDR2 FQGNSA. With 1 base removed from V and 5 bases from J, the gap between germline ends came to 10 bases. The CDR3 region has the DNA TGTGCCAGCAGCTTAGGGGGGGCGTTAGATACGCAGTATTTT. This codes for CASSLGGALDTQYF.

This clonotype has more than one count but fewer than ten. J is TRBJ1-1 and V is TRBV29-1; possibly TRBD1 for D (5 bases). There are 12 residues in the CDR3. Germline-derived CDR1 and CDR2 are SQVTM and ANQGSEA. The ends were cut back, 2 bases at V and 1 base at J, with 5 bases in the middle. The CDR3: CSVETGNTEAFF. CDR3 sequence (DNA): TGCAGCGTTGAAACAGGGAACACTGAAGCTTTCTTT.

V and J are TRBV20-1 and TRBJ1-5, with TRBD1 as a possible D gene (5 bases). In germline, CDR1 is DFQATT, CDR2 SNEGSKA (reference sequence). V gave up 5 bases and J gave up 4 bases, with 12 bases separating them. This CDR3 has 13 residues. CDR3 DNA sequence: TGCAGTGCTGCGGCCAGGGAAAATCAGCCCCAGCATTTT. Residues: CSAAARENQPQHF.

The chain couples TRBV7-8 to TRBJ1-2, with D uncertain. V lost 1 base, J lost 7 bases, and 13 bases lay in between. CDR3 length: 14 residues. From germline, CDR1 is SGHVS and CDR2 FQNEAQ. CDR3: CASSLEVGKAGYTF. CDR3 nucleotides: TGTGCCAGCAGCTTAGAGGTGGGAAAGGCTGGCTACACCTTC.

This clonotype showed up many times. The chain couples TRBV11-2 to TRBJ2-7; TRBD1 matches at 7 bases. V shed 3 bases and J 0 bases; nucleotides not matched to a gene: 8. The CDR3 is made up of 16 amino acids. Germline V gene lookup returns CDR1 SGHAT and CDR2 FQNNGV. The CDR3 loop is CASSFATGPSSYEQYF. In nucleotides, the CDR3 is TGTGCCAGCAGCTTCGCGACAGGGCCGAGCTCCTACGAGCAGTACTTC. Based on the CDR3 plus reference TRBV11-2 and TRBJ2-7, the full variable domain is EAGVAQSPRYKIIEKRQSVAFWCNPISGHATLYWYQQILGQGPKLLIQFQNNGVVDDSQLPKDRFSAERLKGVDSTLKIQPAKLEDSAVYLCASSFATGPSSYEQYFGPGTRLTVT.

The V call is TRBV20-1, the J call TRBJ1-1; the D is unclear. The CDR3 sequence is 15 residues long. V gave up 0 bases and J gave up 4 bases, with 15 bases separating them. Germline V lookup: CDR1 DFQATT, CDR2 SNEGSKA (reference sequence). DNA for the CDR3: TGCAGTGCTAGAGATATCCGAAGGCGTAGCACTGAAGCTTTCTTT. Protein sequence: CSARDIRRRSTEAFF.

In its sample, this clonotype was seen a few times. This chain uses TRBV20-1 with TRBJ1-5; D unresolved. This CDR3 has 13 amino acids. Germline V gene data show CDR1 as DFQATT and CDR2 as SNEGSKA (reference sequence). Trimming pared 0 bases from V and 1 base from J, leaving 4 bases between. The CDR3 protein is CSARDGSNQPQHF. The CDR3 region has the DNA TGCAGTGCTAGAGATGGAAGCAATCAGCCCCAGCATTTT.

This clonotype was detected a few times. The gene calls are TRBV6-2 or TRBV6-3 and TRBJ1-5; D gene uncertain. V was cut by 6 bases and J by 6 bases, with 9 bases left in between. Germline lookup yields CDR1 MNHEY and CDR2 SVGEGT. The CDR3 consists of 12 residues. The CDR3 loop reads CASSRRGQPQHF. CDR3 bases: TGTGCCAGCAGCCGACGAGGTCAGCCCCAGCATTTT.